Here is one T cell receptor (beta chain) with its context. This clonotype appeared many times. Its antigen is still unknown. Base qualities were left out, and no much larger clone turns up one base away. The data derive from a study of CD8 T cells in ankylosing spondylitis (dated by TCRdb to 2015 to 2018). General notes on the study: The study set out to find disease-linked TCR variants by profiling T cell receptor beta repertoires in ankylosing spondylitis patients and healthy donors. In total, the full study cohort was made up of about 110 healthy donors and about two dozen ankylosing spondylitis patients. Samples of peripheral blood were taken, and for ankylosing spondylitis patients, synovial fluid was collected as well.

Results and caveats for the whole study, not just this receptor: Blood from ankylosing spondylitis patients appeared to be characterized by a TCR beta motif composed of under ten highly homologous amino acid variants. A CD8+ phenotype was shown by the disease-linked clones, which were found at relatively low frequencies in peripheral blood. Some motif variants were previously reported in synovial fluid and blood of reactive arthritis patients, suggesting common disease-initiation mechanisms. According to the report, matched synovial fluid samples from ankylosing spondylitis patients were significantly enriched for the disease-linked clones.

The sample was run on an Illumina HiSeq 2500. Quantitative 5'-RACE with molecular barcodes was the method used to prepare the TCR beta libraries. Under the source paper's analysis protocol: A new computational method based on a probabilistic model of VDJ rearrangement was used to identify disease-linked TCR variants. In-frame beta chains were kept once TCRdb had trimmed the public reads at Q25 with fastp and called clones with MiXCR. Duplicate CDR3 protein sequences are folded into a single record with the most common DNA and genes. TCRdb, not the authors, supplied the V and J calls. Present in this sample are 100,000 to 150,000 distinct CDR3 sequences, around 9% of which were seen just once. The ten most abundant clones make up approximately 3.3% of the sample. The receptor was derived from a male donor with ankylosing spondylitis or in good health (not recorded which). Specimen: blood, either unsorted or a sorted T cell fraction (not recorded which).

The DNA is as follows: TGCGCCAGCAGCCCCCGGACGGGGGAGGATTCACCCCTCCACTTT. Its coded protein is CASSPRTGEDSPLHF. The V and J segments used are TRBV4-3 and TRBJ1-6, with TRBD1 as a weak D call on 5 bases. The CDR3 has 15 amino acids, counting the end cysteine and phenylalanine. The entry retains the CDR3 DNA only, 45 bases that are in frame from base 1. At the junction V is shortened by 4 bases and J by 8 bases, with 15 bases in between. Reading the germline V gene gives CDR1 LGHNA and CDR2 YSLEER.